Listed below are T cell receptor beta chains from one sample, sequenced in a study of shared clonotypes between healthy human individuals. TCRdb keeps only in-frame clones here, not all; method: immunoSEQ multiplex PCR. Of about 2.4 million clones in the sample, under 95% were seen once. Input material: naive CD4+ T cells from PBMCs. These receptors originate from a man aged 18 to 29 in good health. Some clones in this sample may be carry-over from other donors' samples. Each CDR3 is given with its conserved first and last residue. Each record gives: CDR3 DNA, CDR3 protein, J gene, clone size, D gene, V gene. A D gene is named only where the DNA matches it firmly. The size entry is marked missing in some rows and otherwise reads once, few, many or a size class.

DNA: TGTGCCAGCATCCCGCTAGCGGGCAGCACAGATACGCAGTATTTT
CDR3: CASIPLAGSTDTQYF
J: TRBJ2-3
size: -
D: TRBD2
V: TRBV5-8

DNA: TGTGCCAGTAGTATAGCCGGACAGCAGGGCTATGGCTACACCTTC
CDR3: CASSIAGQQGYGYTF
J: TRBJ1-2
size: -
D: -
V: TRBV19

DNA: TGTGCCAGCAGCAATTGGTCAGGGGGAGAAAACACTGAAGCTTTCTTT
CDR3: CASSNWSGGENTEAFF
J: TRBJ1-1
size: once
D: -
V: TRBV21-1

DNA: TGTGCCAGCAGTTTCATGAACACCGGGGAGCTGTTTTTT
CDR3: CASSFMNTGELFF
J: TRBJ2-2
size: -
D: -
V: TRBV28

DNA: TGTGCCAGCAGTGCAGGGGTCAACGGGGAGCTGTTTTTT
CDR3: CASSAGVNGELFF
J: TRBJ2-2
size: few
D: -
V: TRBV2

DNA: TGTGCCAGCAGGCAAGTCGGGACAGCGAACACTGAAGCTTTCTTT
CDR3: CASRQVGTANTEAFF
J: TRBJ1-1
size: -
D: TRBD1
V: TRBV11-2

DNA: TGTGCCAGCAGTCACCGGGACAGGGGAACCAATCAGCCCCAGCATTTT
CDR3: CASSHRDRGTNQPQHF
J: TRBJ1-5
size: few
D: TRBD1
V: TRBV27

DNA: TGTGCCAGTAGTTTACACACAGATACGCAGTATTTT
CDR3: CASSLHTDTQYF
J: TRBJ2-3
size: -
D: -
V: TRBV19

DNA: TGTGCCAGCAAAAAGGGCCGGCAGCTTAACTATGGCTACACCTTC
CDR3: CASKKGRQLNYGYTF
J: TRBJ1-2
size: -
D: -
V: TRBV28

DNA: TGTGCTAGTGGTTTGGACCTAAGGGGTCAGCCCCAGCATTTT
CDR3: CASGLDLRGQPQHF
J: TRBJ1-5
size: -
D: -
V: TRBV12-5

DNA: TGTGCCAGCTCGCAGGGACAGGGGGGCACAGATACGCAGTATTTT
CDR3: CASSQGQGGTDTQYF
J: TRBJ2-3
size: -
D: TRBD1
V: TRBV18

DNA: TGTGCCAGCAGTTACACGGGCACTGAAGCTTTCTTT
CDR3: CASSYTGTEAFF
J: TRBJ1-1
size: -
D: -
V: TRBV6-6

DNA: TGTGCCAGCAGCATTAGTAGCGGGAGGGCCCCAGATACGCAGTATTTT
CDR3: CASSISSGRAPDTQYF
J: TRBJ2-3
size: -
D: TRBD2
V: TRBV9

DNA: TGTGCCAGCAGCTTAGGGCGGGTAAGCTCCTACAATGAGCAGTTCTTC
CDR3: CASSLGRVSSYNEQFF
J: TRBJ2-1
size: -
D: -
V: TRBV11-3

DNA: TGTGCCAGCAGTGCCACTAGCGGGAGGTTTTTAGATACGCAGTATTTT
CDR3: CASSATSGRFLDTQYF
J: TRBJ2-3
size: -
D: TRBD2
V: TRBV27